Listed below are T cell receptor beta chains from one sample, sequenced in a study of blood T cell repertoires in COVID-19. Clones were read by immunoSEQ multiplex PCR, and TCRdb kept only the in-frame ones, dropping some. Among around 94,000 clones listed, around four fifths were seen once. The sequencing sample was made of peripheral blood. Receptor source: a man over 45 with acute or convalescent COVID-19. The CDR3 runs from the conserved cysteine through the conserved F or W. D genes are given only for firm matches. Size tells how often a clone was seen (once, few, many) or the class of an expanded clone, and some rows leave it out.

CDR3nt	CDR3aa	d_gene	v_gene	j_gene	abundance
TGTGCCACCAGCAGAGAGGGGGGAACGCGCGGAAACACCATATATTTT	CATSREGGTRGNTIYF	.	TRBV15	TRBJ1-3	.
TGTGCCAGCTCCCAACAGTACCAGGGATACGAGCAGTACTTC	CASSQQYQGYEQYF	.	TRBV18	TRBJ2-7	.
TGTGCCAGCAGCCAAGTCCACCAGGGTTACGAGCAGTACTTC	CASSQVHQGYEQYF	.	TRBV4-2	TRBJ2-7	.
TGCGCCAGCAGCCGGGGGACAGATAGCAATCAGCCCCAGCATTTT	CASSRGTDSNQPQHF	TRBD1	TRBV5-1	TRBJ1-5	.
TGTGCCAGCAGCCGTACTCCGGGACTAGCGGGGGCCGGGGAGCTGTTTTTT	CASSRTPGLAGAGELFF	TRBD2	TRBV7-2	TRBJ2-2	once
TGTGCCAGCAGCTTAAGAATCGCCGGGCAGTTCTTC	CASSLRIAGQFF	.	TRBV7-2	TRBJ2-1	.
TGTGCCAGTAGTATTACCGGGACTAGCGGGAGGGGGCAAGAGACCCAGTACTTC	CASSITGTSGRGQETQYF	TRBD2	TRBV19	TRBJ2-5	.
TGTGCCAGCAGTCTCTCGACACCAAGCTATCGCTACACCTTC	CASSLSTPSYRYTF	.	TRBV6-2/TRBV6-3	TRBJ1-2	.
TGCGCCAGCAGCCAAGATCCAGGGGTGCAGCCTGAGACCCAGTACTTC	CASSQDPGVQPETQYF	.	TRBV4-3	TRBJ2-5	.
TGTGCCAGCAGCTTAGCGGAGCCAGATACGCAGTATTTT	CASSLAEPDTQYF	.	TRBV7-2	TRBJ2-3	.